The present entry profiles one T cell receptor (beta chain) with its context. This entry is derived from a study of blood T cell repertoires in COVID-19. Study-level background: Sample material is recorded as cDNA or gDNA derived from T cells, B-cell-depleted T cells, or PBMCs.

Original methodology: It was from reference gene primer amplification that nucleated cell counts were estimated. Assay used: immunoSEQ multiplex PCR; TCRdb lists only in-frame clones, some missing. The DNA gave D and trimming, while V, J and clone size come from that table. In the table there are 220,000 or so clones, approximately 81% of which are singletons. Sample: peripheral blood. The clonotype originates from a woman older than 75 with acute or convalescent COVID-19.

CDR3 protein: CASSPGQGRNQPQHF. Here the CDR3 DNA reads TGTGCCAGCAGCCCCGGACAGGGCCGCAATCAGCCCCAGCATTTT. The chain employs TRBV2 and TRBJ1-5; 8 bases match TRBD1. V lost 6 bases and J lost 2; bases outside the gene matches: 6. Per the germline V gene, CDR1 is SNHLY and CDR2 is FYNNEI. This CDR3 is built from 15 residues.